A selection of T cell receptor beta chains follows, all from one sample in a study of cytomegalovirus exposure and HLA in healthy donors. Assay: immunoSEQ multiplex PCR; the TCRdb copy retains only in-frame clones and omits some. The data hold 110,000 to 150,000 clones, with about 82% observed a single time. Sequencing input: PBMCs. These receptors were collected from a male donor in good health and CMV-seronegative. Each CDR3 is given with its conserved first and last residue. The order of the fields is D gene, J gene, CDR3 length, V gene, clone size, CDR3 protein, CDR3 DNA. D genes are given only for firm matches. Clone size, where shown, is once, few, many, or a class for clones that have expanded.

D: TRBD1; J: TRBJ1-2; length: 15; V: TRBV2; size: few; CDR3: CASSEQGALNYGYTF; DNA: TGTGCCAGCAGTGAACAGGGGGCGCTTAACTATGGCTACACCTTC
D: TRBD2; J: TRBJ2-1; length: 16; V: TRBV11-2; size: .; CDR3: CASSSVTSGSGNEQFF; DNA: TGTGCCAGCAGCTCGGTTACCAGCGGGAGTGGAAATGAGCAGTTCTTC
D: .; J: TRBJ2-5; length: 14; V: TRBV5-1; size: .; CDR3: CASSPQGLGETQYF; DNA: TGCGCCAGCAGCCCCCAGGGGTTGGGAGAGACCCAGTACTTC
D: .; J: TRBJ1-4; length: 15; V: TRBV4-1; size: .; CDR3: CASSQEGGGREKLFF; DNA: TGCGCCAGCAGCCAAGAAGGCGGGGGCAGAGAAAAACTGTTTTTT
D: .; J: TRBJ1-2; length: 15; V: TRBV7-9; size: .; CDR3: CSSSILGPWGDGYTF; DNA: TGTTCCAGCAGCATATTAGGGCCGTGGGGGGATGGCTACACCTTC
D: .; J: TRBJ2-7; length: 14; V: TRBV27; size: .; CDR3: CASSSYRDSYEQYF; DNA: TGTGCCAGCAGCAGCTACAGGGATTCCTACGAGCAGTACTTC
D: TRBD1; J: TRBJ2-7; length: 16; V: TRBV7-9; size: .; CDR3: CASSSDRDRGAYEQYF; DNA: TGTGCCAGCAGCTCGGACCGGGACAGGGGCGCCTACGAGCAGTACTTC
D: .; J: TRBJ2-3; length: 18; V: TRBV12-5; size: .; CDR3: CASGLVRGGTIGADTQYF; DNA: TGTGCTAGTGGTTTGGTACGAGGTGGGACAATTGGCGCAGATACGCAGTATTTT
D: .; J: TRBJ2-3; length: 16; V: TRBV4-3; size: .; CDR3: CASSQDSTASTDTQYF; DNA: TGCGCCAGCAGCCAAGATTCCACAGCTAGCACAGATACGCAGTATTTT
D: .; J: TRBJ1-1; length: 16; V: TRBV19; size: .; CDR3: CASTPLRATKNTEAFF; DNA: TGTGCCAGTACCCCCCTGCGTGCCACTAAGAACACTGAAGCTTTCTTT
D: .; J: TRBJ1-2; length: 13; V: TRBV6-1; size: .; CDR3: CASSQGWNYGYTF; DNA: TGTGCCAGCAGTCAGGGTTGGAACTATGGCTACACCTTC
D: .; J: TRBJ1-2; length: 14; V: TRBV11-3; size: .; CDR3: CASSFPTAAYGYTF; DNA: TGTGCCAGCAGCTTCCCGACAGCCGCCTATGGCTACACCTTC
D: .; J: TRBJ2-6; length: 18; V: TRBV7-3; size: .; CDR3: CASSRAGLVHSGANVLTF; DNA: TGTGCCAGCAGCAGGGCAGGGTTGGTACACTCTGGGGCCAACGTCCTGACTTTC
D: TRBD2; J: TRBJ2-5; length: 15; V: TRBV14; size: .; CDR3: CASSPWTSGVETQYF; DNA: TGTGCCAGCAGCCCTTGGACTAGCGGGGTAGAGACCCAGTACTTC
D: .; J: TRBJ2-3; length: 13; V: TRBV18; size: .; CDR3: CASSPRATDTQYF; DNA: TGTGCCAGCTCACCCAGGGCCACAGATACGCAGTATTTT
D: .; J: TRBJ1-2; length: 14; V: TRBV6-5; size: few; CDR3: CASSPRGITISYTF; DNA: TGTGCCAGCAGTCCGCGGGGGATCACTATTAGCTACACCTTC
D: .; J: TRBJ1-6; length: 13; V: TRBV2; size: once; CDR3: CATEGGAPGPLHF; DNA: TGTGCCACCGAAGGTGGGGCCCCGGGACCCCTCCACTTT
D: .; J: TRBJ1-4; length: 15; V: TRBV9; size: .; CDR3: CASSASEATNEKLFF; DNA: TGTGCCAGCAGCGCTTCAGAGGCAACTAATGAAAAACTGTTTTTT
D: .; J: TRBJ2-7; length: 16; V: TRBV9; size: .; CDR3: CASSGALGGPPNEQYF; DNA: TGTGCCAGCAGCGGGGCTCTGGGAGGACCTCCCAACGAGCAGTACTTC
D: TRBD1; J: TRBJ2-7; length: 15; V: TRBV6-1; size: few; CDR3: CASSDKTGGKFEQYF; DNA: TGTGCCAGCAGTGACAAGACAGGGGGCAAATTCGAGCAGTACTTC
D: .; J: TRBJ1-5; length: 14; V: TRBV18; size: .; CDR3: CASSSEASNQPQHF; DNA: TGTGCCAGCTCTTCGGAGGCTTCCAATCAGCCCCAGCATTTT
D: TRBD1; J: TRBJ1-4; length: 14; V: TRBV25-1; size: few; CDR3: CASSADRAWGKLFF; DNA: TGTGCCAGCAGTGCGGACAGGGCTTGGGGAAAACTGTTTTTT
D: .; J: TRBJ2-5; length: 14; V: TRBV7-9; size: few; CDR3: CASSLAQGQETQYF; DNA: TGTGCCAGCAGCTTAGCGCAGGGCCAAGAGACCCAGTACTTC
D: .; J: TRBJ2-1; length: 15; V: TRBV21-1; size: .; CDR3: CASSKVEGARNEQFF; DNA: TGTGCCAGCAGCAAAGTAGAGGGGGCTAGAAATGAGCAGTTCTTC
D: TRBD1; J: TRBJ2-7; length: 14; V: TRBV7-9; size: once; CDR3: CASSPWTGGNEQYF; DNA: TGTGCCAGCAGCCCTTGGACAGGGGGCAACGAGCAGTACTTC
D: TRBD2; J: TRBJ2-5; length: 16; V: TRBV7-8; size: .; CDR3: CASIQLAGFDRETQYF; DNA: TGTGCCAGCATCCAACTAGCGGGATTCGACAGGGAGACCCAGTACTTC
D: TRBD1; J: TRBJ1-2; length: 14; V: TRBV28; size: .; CDR3: CASNEGAVSYGYTF; DNA: TGTGCCAGCAACGAGGGGGCGGTAAGCTATGGCTACACCTTC
D: .; J: TRBJ2-7; length: 13; V: TRBV15; size: .; CDR3: CATSAGSHYEQYF; DNA: TGTGCCACCAGCGCAGGGTCTCACTACGAGCAGTACTTC
D: TRBD2; J: TRBJ2-1; length: 19; V: TRBV7-4; size: .; CDR3: CASTHTGTSGGAAYNEQFF; DNA: TGTGCCAGCACCCACACCGGGACTAGCGGGGGGGCTGCTTACAATGAGCAGTTCTTC
D: .; J: TRBJ2-3; length: 16; V: TRBV5-1; size: .; CDR3: CASSFASDSVPDTQYF; DNA: TGCGCCAGCAGCTTCGCCAGCGATAGTGTCCCAGATACGCAGTATTTT
D: TRBD1; J: TRBJ2-7; length: 16; V: TRBV28; size: .; CDR3: CASSSHRGRSSYEQYF; DNA: TGTGCCAGCAGCTCACACAGGGGAAGGAGCTCCTACGAGCAGTACTTC
D: .; J: TRBJ1-6; length: 15; V: TRBV7-8; size: .; CDR3: CASSLVGGGDSPLHF; DNA: TGTGCCAGCAGCTTAGTTGGGGGAGGAGATTCACCCCTCCACTTT
D: .; J: TRBJ2-5; length: 13; V: TRBV7-2; size: .; CDR3: CASSSGVEETQYF; DNA: TGTGCCAGCAGCTCAGGGGTTGAAGAGACCCAGTACTTC
D: .; J: TRBJ2-5; length: 15; V: TRBV5-6; size: once; CDR3: CASSERRLGQETQYF; DNA: TGTGCCAGCAGCGAACGGAGGTTGGGCCAAGAGACCCAGTACTTC
D: .; J: TRBJ1-1; length: 12; V: TRBV11-2; size: few; CDR3: CASTGGGNEAFF; DNA: TGTGCCAGCACTGGGGGGGGCAATGAAGCTTTCTTT
D: .; J: TRBJ2-1; length: 14; V: TRBV5-4; size: once; CDR3: CASSPNYGANEQFF; DNA: TGTGCCAGCAGCCCGAATTATGGGGCCAATGAGCAGTTCTTC
D: .; J: TRBJ1-2; length: 16; V: TRBV28; size: .; CDR3: CATITAGADTNYGYTF; DNA: TGTGCCACCATCACGGCAGGGGCCGATACTAACTATGGCTACACCTTC
D: TRBD2; J: TRBJ2-2; length: 16; V: TRBV6-6; size: once; CDR3: CASSYALAANTGELFF; DNA: TGTGCCAGCAGTTACGCCCTAGCGGCGAACACCGGGGAGCTGTTTTTT
D: TRBD1; J: TRBJ2-7; length: 15; V: TRBV6-5; size: .; CDR3: CASSPRQGGTYEQYF; DNA: TGTGCCAGCAGTCCTAGACAGGGGGGCACCTACGAGCAGTACTTC
D: TRBD2; J: TRBJ2-1; length: 16; V: TRBV4-1; size: .; CDR3: CASSHPPGLADNEQFF; DNA: TGCGCCAGCAGCCATCCCCCGGGACTAGCGGACAATGAGCAGTTCTTC
D: TRBD1; J: TRBJ1-2; length: 14; V: TRBV6-1; size: .; CDR3: CASSLTGPARGYTF; DNA: TGTGCCAGCAGTCTGACAGGGCCCGCACGTGGCTACACCTTC
D: .; J: TRBJ1-1; length: 13; V: TRBV7-2; size: .; CDR3: CASSSYQGGSAFF; DNA: TGTGCCAGCAGCAGTTATCAGGGTGGATCGGCTTTCTTT
D: TRBD2; J: TRBJ2-5; length: 15; V: TRBV30; size: .; CDR3: CAWTGGAGVVETQYF; DNA: TGTGCCTGGACGGGTGGGGCGGGAGTCGTAGAGACCCAGTACTTC
D: .; J: TRBJ2-1; length: 17; V: TRBV19; size: .; CDR3: CASSIDSRRGVYNEQFF; DNA: TGTGCCAGTAGTATAGATTCCCGCAGGGGGGTATACAATGAGCAGTTCTTC
D: .; J: TRBJ1-2; length: 14; V: TRBV6-5; size: .; CDR3: CASSYGRVRGGYTF; DNA: TGTGCCAGCAGTTACGGCAGGGTGAGAGGTGGCTACACCTTC